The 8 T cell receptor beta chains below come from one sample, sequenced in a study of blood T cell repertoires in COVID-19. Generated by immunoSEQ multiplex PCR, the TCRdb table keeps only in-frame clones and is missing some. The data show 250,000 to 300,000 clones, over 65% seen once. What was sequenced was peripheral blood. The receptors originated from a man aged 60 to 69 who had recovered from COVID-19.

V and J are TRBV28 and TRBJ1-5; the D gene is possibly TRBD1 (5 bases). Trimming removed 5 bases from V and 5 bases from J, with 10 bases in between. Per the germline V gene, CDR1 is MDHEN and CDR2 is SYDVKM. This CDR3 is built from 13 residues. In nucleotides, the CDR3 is TGTGCCAGCAGTGGGACTCTCCATCAGCCCCAGCATTTT. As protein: CASSGTLHQPQHF.

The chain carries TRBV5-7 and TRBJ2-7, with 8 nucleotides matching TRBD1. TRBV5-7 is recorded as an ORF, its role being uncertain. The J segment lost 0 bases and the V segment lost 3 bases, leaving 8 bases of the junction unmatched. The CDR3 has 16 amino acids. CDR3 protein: CASSSDRGDFSYEQYF. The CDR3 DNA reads TGTGCCAGCAGCTCCGACAGGGGAGACTTCTCCTACGAGCAGTACTTC.

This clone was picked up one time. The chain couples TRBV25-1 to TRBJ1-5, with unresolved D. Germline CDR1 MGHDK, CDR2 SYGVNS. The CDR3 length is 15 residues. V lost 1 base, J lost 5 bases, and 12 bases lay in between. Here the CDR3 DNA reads TGTGCCAGCAGTGAATCCGGGAGAGGTCATCAGCCCCAGCATTTT. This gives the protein CASSESGRGHQPQHF.

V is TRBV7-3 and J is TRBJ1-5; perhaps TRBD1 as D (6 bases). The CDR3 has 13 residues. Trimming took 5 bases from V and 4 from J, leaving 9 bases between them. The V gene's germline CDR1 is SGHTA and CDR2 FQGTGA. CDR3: CASSPQGNQPQHF. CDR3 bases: TGTGCCAGCAGCCCACAGGGTAATCAGCCCCAGCATTTT.

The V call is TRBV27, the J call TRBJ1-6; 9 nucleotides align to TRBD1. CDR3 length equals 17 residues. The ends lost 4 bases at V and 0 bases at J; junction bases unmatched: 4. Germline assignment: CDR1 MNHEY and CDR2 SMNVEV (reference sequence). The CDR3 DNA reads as TGTGCCAGCAGTTCAAAACAGGGGGCCTCCTATAATTCACCCCTCCACTTT. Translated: CASSSKQGASYNSPLHF.

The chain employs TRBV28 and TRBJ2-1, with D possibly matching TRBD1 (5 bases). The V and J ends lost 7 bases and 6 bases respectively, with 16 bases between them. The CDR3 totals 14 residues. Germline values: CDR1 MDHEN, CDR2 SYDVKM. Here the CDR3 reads CASTPMARVNEQFF. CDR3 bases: TGTGCCAGCACCCCCATGGCCAGGGTCAATGAGCAGTTCTTC.

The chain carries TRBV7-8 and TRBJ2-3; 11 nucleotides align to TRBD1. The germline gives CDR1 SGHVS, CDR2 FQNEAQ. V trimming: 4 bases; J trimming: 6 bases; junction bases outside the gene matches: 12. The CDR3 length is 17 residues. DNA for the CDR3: TGTGCCAGCAGCTCCATGAAGGACAGGGGGCTTGGGGATACGCAGTATTTT. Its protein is CASSSMKDRGLGDTQYF. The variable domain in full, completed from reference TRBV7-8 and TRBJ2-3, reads GAGVSQSPRYKVAKRGQDVALRCDPISGHVSLFWYQQALGQGPEFLTYFQNEAQLDKSGLPSDRFFAERPEGSVSTLKIQRTQQEDSAVYLCASSSMKDRGLGDTQYFGPGTRLTVL.

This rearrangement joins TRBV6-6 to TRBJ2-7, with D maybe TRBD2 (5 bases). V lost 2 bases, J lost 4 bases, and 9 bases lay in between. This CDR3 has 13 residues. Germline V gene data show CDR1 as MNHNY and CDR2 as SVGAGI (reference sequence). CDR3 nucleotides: TGTGCCAGCAGTTACAATTCGGGGTACGAGCAGTACTTC. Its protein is CASSYNSGYEQYF.